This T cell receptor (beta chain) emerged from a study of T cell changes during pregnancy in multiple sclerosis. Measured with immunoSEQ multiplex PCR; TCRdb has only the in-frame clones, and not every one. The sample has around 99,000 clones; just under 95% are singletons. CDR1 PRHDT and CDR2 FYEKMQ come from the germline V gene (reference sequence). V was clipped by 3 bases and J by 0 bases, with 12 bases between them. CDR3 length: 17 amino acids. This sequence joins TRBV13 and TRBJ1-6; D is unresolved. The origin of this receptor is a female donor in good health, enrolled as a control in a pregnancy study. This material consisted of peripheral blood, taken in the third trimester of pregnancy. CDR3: CASSFTTEISYNSPLHF. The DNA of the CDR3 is TGTGCCAGCAGCTTTACCACCGAGATCTCCTATAATTCACCCCTCCACTTT. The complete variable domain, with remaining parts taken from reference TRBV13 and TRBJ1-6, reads AAGVIQSPRHLIKEKRETATLKCYPIPRHDTVYWYQQGPGQDPQFLISFYEKMQSDKGSIPDRFSAQQFSDYHSELNMSSLELGDSALYFCASSFTTEISYNSPLHFGNGTRLTVT.